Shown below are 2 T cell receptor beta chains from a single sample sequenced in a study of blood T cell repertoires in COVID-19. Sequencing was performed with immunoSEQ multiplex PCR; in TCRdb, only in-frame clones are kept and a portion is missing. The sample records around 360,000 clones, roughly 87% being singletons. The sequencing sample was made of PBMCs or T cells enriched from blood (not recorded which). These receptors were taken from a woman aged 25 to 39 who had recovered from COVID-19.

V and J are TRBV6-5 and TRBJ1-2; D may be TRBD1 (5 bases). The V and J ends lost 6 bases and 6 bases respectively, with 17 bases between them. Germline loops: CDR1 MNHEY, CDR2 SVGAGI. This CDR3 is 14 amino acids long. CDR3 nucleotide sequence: TGTGCCAGCAGACCCCCGGGGGGAACGGATGGCTACACCTTC. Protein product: CASRPPGGTDGYTF.

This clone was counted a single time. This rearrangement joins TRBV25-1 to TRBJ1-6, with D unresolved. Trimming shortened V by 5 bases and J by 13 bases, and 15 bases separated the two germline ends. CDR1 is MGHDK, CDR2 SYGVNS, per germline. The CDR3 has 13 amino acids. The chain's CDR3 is CASSMVGKGPLHF. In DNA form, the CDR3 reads TGTGCCAGCAGTATGGTCGGGAAAGGGCCCCTCCACTTT.